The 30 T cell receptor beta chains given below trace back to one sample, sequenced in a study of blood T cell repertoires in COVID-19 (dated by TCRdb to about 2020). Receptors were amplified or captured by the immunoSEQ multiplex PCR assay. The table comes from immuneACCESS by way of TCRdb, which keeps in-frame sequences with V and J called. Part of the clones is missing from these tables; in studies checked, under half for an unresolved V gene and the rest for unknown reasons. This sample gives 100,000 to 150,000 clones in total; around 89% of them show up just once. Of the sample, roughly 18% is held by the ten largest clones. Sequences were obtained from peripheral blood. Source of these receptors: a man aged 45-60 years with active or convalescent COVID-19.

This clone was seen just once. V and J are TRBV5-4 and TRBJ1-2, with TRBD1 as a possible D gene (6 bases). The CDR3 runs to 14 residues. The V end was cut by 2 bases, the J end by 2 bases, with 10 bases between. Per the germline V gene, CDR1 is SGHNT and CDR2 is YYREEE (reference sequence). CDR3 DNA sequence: TGTGCCAGCAGCTTAGACAGGCTGAACTATGGCTACACCTTC. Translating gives CASSLDRLNYGYTF.

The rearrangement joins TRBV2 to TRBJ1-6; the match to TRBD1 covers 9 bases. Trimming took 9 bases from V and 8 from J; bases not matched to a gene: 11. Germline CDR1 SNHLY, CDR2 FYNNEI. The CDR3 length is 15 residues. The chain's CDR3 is CASWTGEARHSPLHF. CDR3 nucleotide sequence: TGTGCCAGTTGGACAGGGGAAGCAAGGCATTCACCCCTCCACTTT.

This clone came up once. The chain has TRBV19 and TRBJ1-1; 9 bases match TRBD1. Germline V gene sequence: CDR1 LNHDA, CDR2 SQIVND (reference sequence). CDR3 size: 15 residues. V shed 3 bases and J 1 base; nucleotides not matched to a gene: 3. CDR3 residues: CASSIGGQGNTEAFF. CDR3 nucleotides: TGTGCCAGTAGTATCGGGGGACAGGGGAACACTGAAGCTTTCTTT.

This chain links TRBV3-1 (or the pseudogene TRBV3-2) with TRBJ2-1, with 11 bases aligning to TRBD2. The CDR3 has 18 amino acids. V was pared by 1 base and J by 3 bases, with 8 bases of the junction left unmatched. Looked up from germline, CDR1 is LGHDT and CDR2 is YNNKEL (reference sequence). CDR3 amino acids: CASSQVPASGGNYNEQFF. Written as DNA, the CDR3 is TGTGCCAGCAGCCAAGTCCCAGCTAGCGGGGGGAACTACAATGAGCAGTTCTTC.

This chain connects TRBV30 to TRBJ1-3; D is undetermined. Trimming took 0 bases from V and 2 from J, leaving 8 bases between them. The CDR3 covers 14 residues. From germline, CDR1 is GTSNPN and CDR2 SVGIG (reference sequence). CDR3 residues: CAWSVFGTGNTIYF. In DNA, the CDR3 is TGTGCCTGGAGTGTTTTCGGGACTGGAAACACCATATATTTT.

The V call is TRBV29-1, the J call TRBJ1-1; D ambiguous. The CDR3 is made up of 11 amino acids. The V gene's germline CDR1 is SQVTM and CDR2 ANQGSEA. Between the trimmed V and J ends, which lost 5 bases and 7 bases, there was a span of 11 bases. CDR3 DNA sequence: TGCAGCGTTTTTACACACATTGAAGCTTTCTTT. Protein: CSVFTHIEAFF.

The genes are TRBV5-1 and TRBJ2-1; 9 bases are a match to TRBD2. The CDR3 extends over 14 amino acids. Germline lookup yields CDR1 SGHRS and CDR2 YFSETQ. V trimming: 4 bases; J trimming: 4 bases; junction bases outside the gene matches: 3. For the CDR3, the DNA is TGCGCCAGCAGCCGAGCGGGAGGTTACAATGAGCAGTTCTTC. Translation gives CASSRAGGYNEQFF.

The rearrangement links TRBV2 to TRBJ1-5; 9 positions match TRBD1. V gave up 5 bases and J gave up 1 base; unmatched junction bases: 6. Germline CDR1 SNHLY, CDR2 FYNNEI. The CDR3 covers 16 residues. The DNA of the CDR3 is TGTGCCAGCAGTAACCGGGACAGGGTCAGCAATCAGCCCCAGCATTTT. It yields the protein CASSNRDRVSNQPQHF.

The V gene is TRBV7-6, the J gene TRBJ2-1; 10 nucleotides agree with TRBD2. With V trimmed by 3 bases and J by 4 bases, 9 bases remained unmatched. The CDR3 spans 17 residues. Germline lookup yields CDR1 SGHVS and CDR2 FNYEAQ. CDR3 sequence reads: CASSFKTGTSAYNEQFF. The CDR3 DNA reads TGTGCCAGCAGCTTCAAAACCGGGACTAGCGCATACAATGAGCAGTTCTTC. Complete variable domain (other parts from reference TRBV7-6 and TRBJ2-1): GAGVSQSPRYKVTKRGQDVALRCDPISGHVSLYWYRQALGQGPEFLTYFNYEAQQDKSGLPNDRFSAERPEGSISTLTIQRTEQRDSAMYRCASSFKTGTSAYNEQFFGPGTRLTVL.

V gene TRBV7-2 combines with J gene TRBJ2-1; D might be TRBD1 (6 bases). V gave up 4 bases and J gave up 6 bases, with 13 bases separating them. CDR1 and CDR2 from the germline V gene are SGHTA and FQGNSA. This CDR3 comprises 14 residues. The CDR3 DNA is TGTGCCAGCAGCTCACTAGGGACAAGCAATGAGCAGTTCTTC. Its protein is CASSSLGTSNEQFF.

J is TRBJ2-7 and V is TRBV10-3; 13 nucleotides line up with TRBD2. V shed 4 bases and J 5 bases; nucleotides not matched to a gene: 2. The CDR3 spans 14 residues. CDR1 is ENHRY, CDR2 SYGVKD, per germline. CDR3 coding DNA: TGTGCCATCAGTGCGGGACTAGCGGGGAACGAGCAGTACTTC. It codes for CAISAGLAGNEQYF.

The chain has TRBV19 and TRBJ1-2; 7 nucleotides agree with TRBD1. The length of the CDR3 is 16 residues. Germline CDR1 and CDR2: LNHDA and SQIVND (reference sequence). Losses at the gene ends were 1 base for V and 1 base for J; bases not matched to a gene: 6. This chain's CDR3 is CASSIADRVGNYGYTF. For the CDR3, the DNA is TGTGCCAGTAGTATAGCCGACAGGGTTGGTAACTATGGCTACACCTTC.

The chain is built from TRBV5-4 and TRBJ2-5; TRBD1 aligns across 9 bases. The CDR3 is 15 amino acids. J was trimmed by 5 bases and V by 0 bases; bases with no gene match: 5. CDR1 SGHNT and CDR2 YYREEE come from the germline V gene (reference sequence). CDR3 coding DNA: TGTGCCAGCAGCTTGGACAGGGGGCTTAAGGAGACCCAGTACTTC. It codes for CASSLDRGLKETQYF.

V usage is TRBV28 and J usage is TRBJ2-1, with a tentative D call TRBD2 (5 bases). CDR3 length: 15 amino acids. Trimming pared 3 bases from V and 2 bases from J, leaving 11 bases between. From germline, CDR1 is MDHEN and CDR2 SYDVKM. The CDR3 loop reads CASSFARVAYNEQFF. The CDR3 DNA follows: TGTGCCAGCAGTTTCGCGCGGGTCGCCTACAATGAGCAGTTCTTC.

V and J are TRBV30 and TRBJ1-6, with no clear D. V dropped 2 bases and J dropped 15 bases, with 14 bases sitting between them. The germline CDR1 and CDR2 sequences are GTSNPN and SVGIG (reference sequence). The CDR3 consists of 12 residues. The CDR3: CAWSPGRGFLHF. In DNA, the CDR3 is TGTGCCTGGAGTCCCGGGCGGGGTTTCCTCCACTTT.

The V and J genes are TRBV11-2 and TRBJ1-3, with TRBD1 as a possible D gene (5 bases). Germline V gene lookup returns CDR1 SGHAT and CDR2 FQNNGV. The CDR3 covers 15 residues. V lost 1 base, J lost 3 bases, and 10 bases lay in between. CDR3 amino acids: CASSLAGLDGNTIYF. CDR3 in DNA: TGTGCCAGCAGCTTAGCGGGACTGGATGGAAACACCATATATTTT.

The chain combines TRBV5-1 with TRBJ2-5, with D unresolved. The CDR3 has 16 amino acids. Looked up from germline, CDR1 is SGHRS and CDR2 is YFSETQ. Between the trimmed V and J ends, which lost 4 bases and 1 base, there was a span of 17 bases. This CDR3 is CASSRPAAQTQETQYF. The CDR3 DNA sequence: TGCGCCAGCAGCCGGCCGGCAGCACAGACCCAAGAGACCCAGTACTTC.

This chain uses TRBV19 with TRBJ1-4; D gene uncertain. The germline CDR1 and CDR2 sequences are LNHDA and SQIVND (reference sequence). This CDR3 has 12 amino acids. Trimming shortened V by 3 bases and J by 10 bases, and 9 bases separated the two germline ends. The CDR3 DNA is TGTGCCAGTAGTATCCTCGCCGGAAAACTGTTTTTT. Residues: CASSILAGKLFF.

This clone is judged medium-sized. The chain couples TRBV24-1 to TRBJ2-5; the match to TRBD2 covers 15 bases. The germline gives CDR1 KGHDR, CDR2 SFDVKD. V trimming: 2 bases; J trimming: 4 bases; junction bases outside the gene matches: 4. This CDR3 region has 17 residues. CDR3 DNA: TGTGCCACCAGTGATTCGGGGACTAGCGGGGGGAGAGAGACCCAGTACTTC. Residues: CATSDSGTSGGRETQYF.

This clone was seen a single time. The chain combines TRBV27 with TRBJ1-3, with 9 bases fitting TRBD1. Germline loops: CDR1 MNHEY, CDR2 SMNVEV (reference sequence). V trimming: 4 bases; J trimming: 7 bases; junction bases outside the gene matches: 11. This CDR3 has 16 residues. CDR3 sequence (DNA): TGTGCCAGCAGTTCCGGGACAGGGCTCGCCGCGAACACCATATATTTT. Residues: CASSSGTGLAANTIYF.

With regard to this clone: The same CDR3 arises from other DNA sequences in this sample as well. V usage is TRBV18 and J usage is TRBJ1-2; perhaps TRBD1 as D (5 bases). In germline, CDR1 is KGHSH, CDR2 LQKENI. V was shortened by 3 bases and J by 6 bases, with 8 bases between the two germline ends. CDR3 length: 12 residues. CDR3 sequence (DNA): TGTGCCAGCTCACCGGGCAGGGATGGCTACACCTTC. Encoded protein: CASSPGRDGYTF.

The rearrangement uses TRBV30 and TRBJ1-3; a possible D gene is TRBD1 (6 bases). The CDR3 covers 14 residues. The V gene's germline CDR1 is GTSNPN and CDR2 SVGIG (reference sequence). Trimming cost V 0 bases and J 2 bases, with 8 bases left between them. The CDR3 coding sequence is TGTGCCTGGAGTGTAGGGGGAACTGGAAACACCATATATTTT. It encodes CAWSVGGTGNTIYF.

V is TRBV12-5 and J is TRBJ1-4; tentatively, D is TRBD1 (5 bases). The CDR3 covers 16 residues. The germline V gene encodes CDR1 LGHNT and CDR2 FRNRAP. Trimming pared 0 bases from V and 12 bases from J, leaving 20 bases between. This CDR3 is CASGLVTGGGTGELFF. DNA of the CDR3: TGTGCTAGTGGTTTGGTTACCGGGGGAGGGACCGGGGAACTGTTTTTT.

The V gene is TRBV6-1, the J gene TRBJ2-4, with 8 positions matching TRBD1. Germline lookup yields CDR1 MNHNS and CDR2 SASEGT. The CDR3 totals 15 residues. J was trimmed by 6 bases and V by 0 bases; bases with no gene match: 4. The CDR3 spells CASSEARTGLNIQYF. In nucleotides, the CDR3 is TGTGCCAGCAGTGAAGCGAGGACAGGGTTAAACATTCAGTACTTC.

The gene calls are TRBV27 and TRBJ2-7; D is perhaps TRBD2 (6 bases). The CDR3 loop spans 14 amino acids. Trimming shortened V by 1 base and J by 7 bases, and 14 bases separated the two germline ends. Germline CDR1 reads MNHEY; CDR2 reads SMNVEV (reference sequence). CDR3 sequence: CASSLWTGADEQYF. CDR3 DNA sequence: TGTGCCAGCAGTTTATGGACGGGAGCCGATGAGCAGTACTTC.

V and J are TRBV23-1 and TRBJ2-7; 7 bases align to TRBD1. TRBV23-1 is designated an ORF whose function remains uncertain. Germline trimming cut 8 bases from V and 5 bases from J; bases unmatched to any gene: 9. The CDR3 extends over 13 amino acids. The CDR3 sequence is CASEPGQTNEQYF. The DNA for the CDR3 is TGCGCCAGCGAACCGGGACAGACTAACGAGCAGTACTTC.

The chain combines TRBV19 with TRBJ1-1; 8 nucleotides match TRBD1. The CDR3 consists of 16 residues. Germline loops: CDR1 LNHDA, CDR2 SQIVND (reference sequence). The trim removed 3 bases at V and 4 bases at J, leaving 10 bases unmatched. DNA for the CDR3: TGTGCCAGTAGTATGGCCCTTTCAGGACAGGGCACTGAAGCTTTCTTT. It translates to CASSMALSGQGTEAFF.

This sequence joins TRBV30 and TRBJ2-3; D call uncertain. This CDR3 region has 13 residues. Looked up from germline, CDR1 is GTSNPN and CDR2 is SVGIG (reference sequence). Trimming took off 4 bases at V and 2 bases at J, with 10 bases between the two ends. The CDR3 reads CAWTRLLTDTQYF. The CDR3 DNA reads TGTGCCTGGACCAGGCTCCTCACAGATACGCAGTATTTT.

The CDR3 sequence: CASSLFGTENYEQYF. CDR3 DNA: TGTGCCAGCAGCTTATTTGGCACAGAGAATTACGAGCAGTACTTC. This chain uses TRBV7-9 with TRBJ2-7, with D hard to call. CDR3 length equals 15 residues. V lost 2 bases to trimming and J lost 4 bases, with 15 bases between them. CDR1 and CDR2 (germline): SEHNR, FQNEAQ (reference sequence).

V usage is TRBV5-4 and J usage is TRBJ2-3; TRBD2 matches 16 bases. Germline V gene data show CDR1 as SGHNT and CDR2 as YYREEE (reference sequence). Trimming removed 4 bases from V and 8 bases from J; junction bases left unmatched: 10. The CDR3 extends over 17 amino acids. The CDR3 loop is CASSPGLAGGYRGTQYF. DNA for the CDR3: TGTGCCAGCAGCCCGGGACTAGCGGGAGGGTACCGAGGTACGCAGTATTTT. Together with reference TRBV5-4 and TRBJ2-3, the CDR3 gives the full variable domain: ETGVTQSPTHLIKTRGQQVTLRCSSQSGHNTVSWYQQALGQGPQFIFQYYREEENGRGNFPPRFSGLQFPNYSSELNVNALELDDSALYLCASSPGLAGGYRGTQYFGPGTRLTVL.